This TCR beta chain was sequenced during a study of early T cells in non-severe SARS-CoV-2 infection. General study findings and limits: A preference for anti-spike CD8 responses marked VDJdb matching, which missed private and CD4 specificities.

Between the trimmed V and J ends, which lost 0 bases and 11 bases, there was a span of 8 bases. The CDR3 runs to 12 residues. Germline CDR1 and CDR2: MNHNY and SVGAGI (reference sequence). This clonotype showed up many times. Its antigen is not identified. One entry per CDR3 protein, called by TCRdb with MiXCR from the 5' RACE reads. The table shows more than 90,000 distinct CDR3 sequences, with 8% to 13% occurring only once. The rearrangement uses TRBV6-6 and TRBJ2-1; D gene ambiguous. Sequences were obtained from whole blood. The sequence was collected from an adult who was a healthcare worker with PCR-confirmed SARS-CoV-2 infection or an uninfected control (not recorded which). As DNA, the CDR3 is TGTGCCAGCAGTTACTCCGGAGCCCAGCAGTTCTTC. As protein: CASSYSGAQQFF.